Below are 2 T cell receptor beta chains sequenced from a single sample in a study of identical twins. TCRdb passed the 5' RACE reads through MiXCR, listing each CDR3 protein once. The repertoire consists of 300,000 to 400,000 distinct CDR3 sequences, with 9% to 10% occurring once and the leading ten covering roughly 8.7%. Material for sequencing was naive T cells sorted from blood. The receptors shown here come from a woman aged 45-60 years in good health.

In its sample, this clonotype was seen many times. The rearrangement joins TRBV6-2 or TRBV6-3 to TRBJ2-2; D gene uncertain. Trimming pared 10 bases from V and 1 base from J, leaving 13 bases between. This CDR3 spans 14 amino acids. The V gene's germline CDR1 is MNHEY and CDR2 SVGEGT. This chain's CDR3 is CAISARRNTGELFF. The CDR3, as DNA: TGTGCCATCTCGGCCAGACGGAACACCGGGGAGCTGTTTTTT.

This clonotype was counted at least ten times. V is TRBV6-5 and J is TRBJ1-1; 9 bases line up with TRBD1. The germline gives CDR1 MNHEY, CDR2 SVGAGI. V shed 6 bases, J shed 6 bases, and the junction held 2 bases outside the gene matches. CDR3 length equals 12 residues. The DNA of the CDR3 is TGTGCCAGCAGGAGGACAGGGGCTGAAGCTTTCTTT. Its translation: CASRRTGAEAFF.